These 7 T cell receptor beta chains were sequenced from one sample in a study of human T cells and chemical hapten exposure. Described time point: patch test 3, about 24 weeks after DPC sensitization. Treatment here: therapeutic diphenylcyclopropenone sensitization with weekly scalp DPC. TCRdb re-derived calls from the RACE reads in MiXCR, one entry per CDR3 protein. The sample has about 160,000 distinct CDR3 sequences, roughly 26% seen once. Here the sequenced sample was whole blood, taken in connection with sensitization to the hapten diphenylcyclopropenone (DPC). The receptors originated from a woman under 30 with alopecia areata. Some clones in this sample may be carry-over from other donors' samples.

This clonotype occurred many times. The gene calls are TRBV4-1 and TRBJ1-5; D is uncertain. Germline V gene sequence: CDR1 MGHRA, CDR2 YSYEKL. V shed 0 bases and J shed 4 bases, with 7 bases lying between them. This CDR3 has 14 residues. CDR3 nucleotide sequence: TGCGCCAGCAGCCAAGATTATGGGAATCAGCCCCAGCATTTT. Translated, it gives CASSQDYGNQPQHF.

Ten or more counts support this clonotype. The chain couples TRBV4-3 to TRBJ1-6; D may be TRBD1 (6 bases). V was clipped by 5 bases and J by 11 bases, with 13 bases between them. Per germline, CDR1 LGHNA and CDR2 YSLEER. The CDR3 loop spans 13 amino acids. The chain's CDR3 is CASSRGHGTPLHF. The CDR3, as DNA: TGCGCCAGCAGCAGGGGACACGGGACACCCCTCCACTTT.

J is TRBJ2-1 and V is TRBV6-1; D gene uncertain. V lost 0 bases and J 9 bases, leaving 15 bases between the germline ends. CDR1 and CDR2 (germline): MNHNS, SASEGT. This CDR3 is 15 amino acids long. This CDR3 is CASSEAPLLLGEQFF. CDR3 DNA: TGTGCCAGCAGTGAAGCTCCTCTATTATTGGGTGAGCAGTTCTTC.

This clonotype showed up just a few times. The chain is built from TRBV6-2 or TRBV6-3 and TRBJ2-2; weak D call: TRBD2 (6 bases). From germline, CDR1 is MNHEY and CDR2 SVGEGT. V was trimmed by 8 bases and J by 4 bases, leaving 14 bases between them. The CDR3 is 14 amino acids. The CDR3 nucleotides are TGTGCCAGCTGTCCGGGACTGAGCACCGGGGAGCTGTTTTTT. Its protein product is CASCPGLSTGELFF.

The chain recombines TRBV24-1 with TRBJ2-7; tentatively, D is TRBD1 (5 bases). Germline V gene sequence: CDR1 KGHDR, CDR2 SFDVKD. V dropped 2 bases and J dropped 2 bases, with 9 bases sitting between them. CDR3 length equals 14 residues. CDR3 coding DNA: TGTGCCACCAGTGATTCAGGGAAACCCTACGAGCAGTACTTC. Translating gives CATSDSGKPYEQYF.

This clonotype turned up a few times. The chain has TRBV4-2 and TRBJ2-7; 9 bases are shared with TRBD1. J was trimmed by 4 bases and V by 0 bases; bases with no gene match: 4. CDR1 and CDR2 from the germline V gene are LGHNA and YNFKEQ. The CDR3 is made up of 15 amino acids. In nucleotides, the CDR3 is TGTGCCAGCAGCCAAGATTTGACAGGGGGTTACGAGCAGTACTTC. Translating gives CASSQDLTGGYEQYF.

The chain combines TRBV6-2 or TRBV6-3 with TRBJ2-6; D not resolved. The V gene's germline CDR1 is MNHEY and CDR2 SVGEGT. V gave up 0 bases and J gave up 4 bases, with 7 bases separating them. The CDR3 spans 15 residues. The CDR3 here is CASSYSGNGANVLTF. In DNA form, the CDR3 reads TGTGCCAGCAGTTACTCAGGGAACGGGGCCAACGTCCTGACTTTC.